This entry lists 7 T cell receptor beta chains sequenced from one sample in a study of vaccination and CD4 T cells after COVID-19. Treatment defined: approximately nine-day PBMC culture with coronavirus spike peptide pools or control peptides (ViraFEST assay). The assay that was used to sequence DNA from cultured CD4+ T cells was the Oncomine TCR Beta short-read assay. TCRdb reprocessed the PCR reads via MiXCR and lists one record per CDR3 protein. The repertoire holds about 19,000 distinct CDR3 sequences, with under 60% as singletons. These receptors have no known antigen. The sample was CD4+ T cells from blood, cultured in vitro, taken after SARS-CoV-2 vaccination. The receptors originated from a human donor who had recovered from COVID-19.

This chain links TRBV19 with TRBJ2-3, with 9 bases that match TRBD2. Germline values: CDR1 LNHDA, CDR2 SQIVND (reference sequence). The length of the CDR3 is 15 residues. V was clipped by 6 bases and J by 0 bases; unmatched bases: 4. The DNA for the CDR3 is TGTGCCAGTAGCGTAACTAGCGGGAGCACAGATACGCAGTATTTT. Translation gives CASSVTSGSTDTQYF.

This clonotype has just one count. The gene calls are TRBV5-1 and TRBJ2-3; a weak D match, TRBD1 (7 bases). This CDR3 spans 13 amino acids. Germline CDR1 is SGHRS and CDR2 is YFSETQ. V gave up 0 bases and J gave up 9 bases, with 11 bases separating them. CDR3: CASSLAGGKTQYF. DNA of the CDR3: TGCGCCAGCAGCTTGGCAGGGGGGAAAACGCAGTATTTT.

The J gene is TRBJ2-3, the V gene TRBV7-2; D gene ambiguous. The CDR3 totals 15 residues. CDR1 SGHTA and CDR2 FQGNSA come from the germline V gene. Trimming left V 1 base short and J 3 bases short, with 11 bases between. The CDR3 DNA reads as TGTGCCAGCAGCTTAGATCCAGGTGGGACAGATACGCAGTATTTT. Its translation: CASSLDPGGTDTQYF.

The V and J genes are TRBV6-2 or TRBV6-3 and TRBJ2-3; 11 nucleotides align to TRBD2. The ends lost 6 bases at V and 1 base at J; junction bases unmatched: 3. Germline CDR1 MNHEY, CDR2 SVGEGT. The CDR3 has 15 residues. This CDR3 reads CASSQGLAGTDTQYF. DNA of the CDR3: TGTGCCAGCAGCCAGGGACTAGCGGGCACAGATACGCAGTATTTT.

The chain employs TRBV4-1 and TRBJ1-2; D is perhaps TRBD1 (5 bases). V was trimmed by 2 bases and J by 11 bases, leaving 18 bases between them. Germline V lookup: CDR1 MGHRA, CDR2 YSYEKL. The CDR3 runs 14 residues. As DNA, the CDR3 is TGCGCCAGCAGCCAACCAGCAACCCGGGGGGGTTACACCTTC. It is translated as CASSQPATRGGYTF.

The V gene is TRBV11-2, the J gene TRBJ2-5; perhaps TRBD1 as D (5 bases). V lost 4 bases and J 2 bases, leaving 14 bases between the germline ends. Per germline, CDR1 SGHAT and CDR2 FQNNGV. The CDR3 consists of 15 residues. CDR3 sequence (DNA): TGTGCCAGCAGCTACAACCCCGACAGTCAAGAGACCCAGTACTTC. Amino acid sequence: CASSYNPDSQETQYF.

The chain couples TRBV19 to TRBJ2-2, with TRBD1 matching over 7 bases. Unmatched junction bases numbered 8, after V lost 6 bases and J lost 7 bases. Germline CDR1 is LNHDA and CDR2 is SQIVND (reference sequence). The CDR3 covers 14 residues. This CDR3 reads CASRGDRDSGELFF. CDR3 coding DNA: TGTGCCAGTAGGGGAGACAGGGATAGCGGGGAGCTGTTTTTT.